This T cell receptor (beta chain) was recovered during a study of T cells in tumors after PD-1 blockade. The wider study: Each patient got pembrolizumab 200 mg every 3 weeks or cemiplimab 350 mg every 2 weeks.

Template: tumor biopsy or peripheral blood genomic DNA, about 616-6,500 ng per sample. Trimming left V 0 bases short and J 4 bases short, with 16 bases between. Per germline, CDR1 LGHNA and CDR2 YSLEER. This CDR3 is built from 17 residues. Clones were sequenced by immunoSEQ multiplex PCR, and TCRdb holds only the in-frame ones, with some missing. The repertoire holds around 34,000 clones, with about three quarters as singletons. This receptor was identified in a human donor with basal cell carcinoma. Sequences were derived from PBMCs, sampled after anti-PD-1 treatment. V is TRBV4-3 and J is TRBJ2-1, with D maybe TRBD2 (6 bases). CDR3 protein: CASSQDWAGPLYNEQFF. The CDR3 DNA is TGCGCCAGCAGCCAAGATTGGGCGGGACCTCTATACAATGAGCAGTTCTTC.